The source of this T cell receptor beta chain is a study of blood T cell repertoires in COVID-19. Overall study: COVID-19 samples from acute and convalescent phases originated in the United States, Italy and Spain. Sources were T cells, B-cell-depleted T cells, or PBMCs; the material itself was cDNA or gDNA.

TCRdb keeps only in-frame clones here, not all; method: immunoSEQ multiplex PCR. The sample shows approximately 440,000 clones, roughly 87% of them seen only once. This CDR3 has 17 residues. V was clipped by 5 bases and J by 2 bases; unmatched bases: 9. CDR1 is SEHNR and CDR2 is FQNEAQ in the germline V gene (reference sequence). Participants were placed into cohorts based on the clinical history they reported. The rearrangement links TRBV7-9 to TRBJ1-4, with 9 bases aligning to TRBD1. The sequence came from a woman aged 18-29 years who had recovered from COVID-19. Sequenced: PBMCs or T cells enriched from blood (not recorded which). The CDR3 DNA follows: TGTGCCAGCAGCCCCGGGACAGGGATGGGGACTAATGAAAAACTGTTTTTT. It is translated as CASSPGTGMGTNEKLFF.